The 20 T cell receptor beta chains presented below share a single source sample, sequenced in a study of blood T cell repertoires in COVID-19. Only in-frame clones appear in the TCRdb table, and some are missing; sequencing was by immunoSEQ multiplex PCR. The table has 200,000 to 300,000 clones, about four fifths seen once; the top ten hold about 3.2%. The sequenced material came from peripheral blood. Every receptor here comes from a woman in her late teens or twenties with acute or convalescent COVID-19.

This rearrangement joins TRBV30 to TRBJ2-3; 8 bases line up with TRBD2. This CDR3 spans 14 amino acids. Unmatched junction bases numbered 6, after V lost 5 bases and J lost 2 bases. Germline lookup yields CDR1 GTSNPN and CDR2 SVGIG (reference sequence). The CDR3 here is CAWGTGGATDTQYF. In DNA form, the CDR3 reads TGTGCCTGGGGCACGGGGGGGGCCACAGATACGCAGTATTTT.

The chain carries TRBV5-6 and TRBJ2-1, with a weak D call TRBD2 (6 bases). Deletions cut 0 bases from V and 6 bases from J, with 10 bases between. The length of the CDR3 is 14 residues. The germline V gene has CDR1 SGHDT and CDR2 YYEEEE. The CDR3 loop reads CASSLGGKGNEQFF. The CDR3 region has the DNA TGTGCCAGCAGCTTGGGCGGGAAGGGCAATGAGCAGTTCTTC.

This clone was observed a few times. The V and J genes are TRBV5-5 and TRBJ2-7; 7 bases agree with TRBD2. CDR1 and CDR2 (germline): SGHKS, YYEKEE (reference sequence). This CDR3 contains 15 residues. Unmatched junction bases numbered 11, after V lost 1 base and J lost 7 bases. The CDR3 protein is CASSLIWGGWSEQYF. Here the CDR3 DNA reads TGTGCCAGCAGCTTGATCTGGGGGGGTTGGAGTGAGCAGTACTTC. The variable domain in full, completed from reference TRBV5-5 and TRBJ2-7, reads DAGVTQSPTHLIKTRGQQVTLRCSPISGHKSVSWYQQVLGQGPQFIFQYYEKEERGRGNFPDRFSARQFPNYSSELNVNALLLGDSALYLCASSLIWGGWSEQYFGPGTRLTVT.

The CDR3, as DNA: TGTGCCAGCAGCCCAGAGTCGTACAGGGGGCGTGAAAAACTGTTTTTT. It is translated as CASSPESYRGREKLFF. The chain carries TRBV7-6 and TRBJ1-4; 9 nucleotides line up with TRBD1. Unmatched junction bases numbered 11, after V lost 5 bases and J lost 7 bases. CDR1 is SGHVS and CDR2 is FNYEAQ in the germline V gene. This CDR3 has 16 residues.

This clone occurred a few times. The V and J genes are TRBV6-1 and TRBJ1-4; D uncertain. Germline V gives CDR1 MNHNS, CDR2 SASEGT. The CDR3 has 14 amino acids. V was trimmed by 1 base and J by 5 bases, leaving 8 bases between them. The CDR3 spells CASSEGGGNEKLFF. The CDR3 DNA is TGTGCCAGCAGTGAAGGGGGAGGAAATGAAAAACTGTTTTTT.

The count of this clone is one. CDR3 in amino acids: CAWSTPLAGGYNEQFF. In DNA, the CDR3 is TGTGCCTGGAGTACTCCTCTAGCGGGGGGTTACAATGAGCAGTTCTTC. V and J are TRBV30 and TRBJ2-1, with TRBD2 matching over 11 bases. This CDR3 spans 16 amino acids. Germline CDR1 and CDR2: GTSNPN and SVGIG (reference sequence). Trimming took 2 bases from V and 4 from J; bases not matched to a gene: 7. The full variable domain, its missing parts supplied by reference TRBV30 and TRBJ2-1, is SQTIHQWPATLVQPVGSPLSLECTVEGTSNPNLYWYRQAAGRGLQLLFYSVGIGQISSEVPQNLSASRPQDRQFILSSKKLLLSDSGFYLCAWSTPLAGGYNEQFFGPGTRLTVL.

J is TRBJ2-7 and V is TRBV4-3; TRBD1 might be the D (5 bases). CDR3 length: 13 residues. Germline CDR1 is LGHNA and CDR2 is YSLEER. Trimming took off 1 base at V and 6 bases at J, with 10 bases between the two ends. CDR3 bases: TGCGCCAGCAGCCAAGTTGTAGGGGTCGAGCAGTACTTC. Translated, it gives CASSQVVGVEQYF.

The rearrangement joins TRBV10-2 to TRBJ2-7; 7 bases are a match to TRBD1. Per germline, CDR1 WSHSY and CDR2 SAAADI. J lost 10 bases, V lost 6 bases, and 12 bases had no gene match. There are 13 residues in the CDR3. This chain's CDR3 is CASRLSWDRLQYF. DNA of the CDR3: TGCGCCAGCAGACTTAGTTGGGACAGACTTCAGTACTTC.

This clone has just a few counts. The chain joins TRBV7-2 to TRBJ1-1; D is perhaps TRBD1 (5 bases). The CDR3 extends over 14 amino acids. V gave up 5 bases and J gave up 1 base, with 11 bases separating them. Germline CDR1 is SGHTA and CDR2 is FQGNSA. CDR3 nucleotide sequence: TGTGCCAGCAGCCCGTCGCAGGGGAACACTGAAGCTTTCTTT. It encodes CASSPSQGNTEAFF.

The chain couples TRBV5-8 to TRBJ1-2, with no clear D. The CDR3 length is 13 residues. Per germline, CDR1 SGHTS and CDR2 YDEGEE. V lost 7 bases and J 4 bases, leaving 14 bases between the germline ends. DNA for the CDR3: TGTGCCAGCGACCTCGTCCCGGGCTATGGCTACACCTTC. Translated: CASDLVPGYGYTF.

This clone was picked up one time. V is TRBV18 and J is TRBJ1-2, with D possibly matching TRBD1 (5 bases). The germline gives CDR1 KGHSH, CDR2 LQKENI. V was clipped by 0 bases and J by 5 bases, with 16 bases between them. The CDR3 is 16 residues long. The CDR3 region has the DNA TGTGCCAGCTCACCACCGGTCGGCAGGGCCCCATATGGCTACACCTTC. Translating gives CASSPPVGRAPYGYTF. Variable domain in full (rest from reference TRBV18 and TRBJ1-2): NAGVMQNPRHLVRRRGQEARLRCSPMKGHSHVYWYRQLPEEGLKFMVYLQKENIIDESGMPKERFSAEFPKEGPSILRIQQVVRGDSAAYFCASSPPVGRAPYGYTFGSGTRLTVV.

On this clone itself: At one end, the junction sequence differs from germline, possibly due to a read error. The rearrangement links TRBV6-1 to TRBJ2-1; TRBD2 matches 11 bases. CDR1 is MNHNS and CDR2 is SASEGT in the germline V gene. The CDR3 loop spans 15 amino acids. CDR3 bases: TGTGCCAGCAGAGAAGGACTAGCGGGCATCAATGAGCAGTTCTTC. This codes for CASREGLAGINEQFF.

This clone showed up just a few times. This rearrangement joins TRBV19 to TRBJ1-5; TRBD1 might be the D (6 bases). Trimming left V 4 bases short and J 4 bases short, with 14 bases between. There are 15 residues in the CDR3. From germline, CDR1 is LNHDA and CDR2 SQIVND (reference sequence). This CDR3 reads CASSNTGSKNQPQHF. The CDR3 nucleotides read TGTGCCAGTAGTAACACAGGGAGTAAGAATCAGCCCCAGCATTTT.

V is TRBV11-2 and J is TRBJ2-1; 9 bases are a match to TRBD2. The J segment lost 10 bases and the V segment lost 4 bases, leaving 17 bases of the junction unmatched. Germline V gene data show CDR1 as SGHAT and CDR2 as FQNNGV. This CDR3 has 17 residues. The DNA for the CDR3 is TGTGCCAGCAGCTATATCTCGGGACTAGCTGGAGGTAAGGAGCAGTTCTTC. It codes for CASSYISGLAGGKEQFF.

V and J are TRBV6-5 and TRBJ2-5; D may be TRBD2 (6 bases). CDR1 MNHEY and CDR2 SVGAGI come from the germline V gene. V was clipped by 7 bases and J by 2 bases, with 14 bases between them. The CDR3 contains 14 residues. CDR3 in amino acids: CASTGGAFQETQYF. CDR3 nucleotides: TGTGCCAGCACCGGGGGAGCGTTTCAAGAGACCCAGTACTTC.

V gene TRBV7-8 combines with J gene TRBJ1-3; D not resolved. CDR1 SGHVS and CDR2 FQNEAQ come from the germline V gene. Trimming took 5 bases from V and 4 from J, leaving 6 bases between them. This CDR3 has 12 amino acids. CDR3: CASSPTGNTIYF. The CDR3 nucleotides read TGTGCCAGCAGCCCCACAGGAAACACCATATATTTT.

The genes are TRBV3-1 (or the pseudogene TRBV3-2) and TRBJ2-7; D is possibly TRBD1 (6 bases). V was trimmed by 0 bases and J by 2 bases, leaving 23 bases between them. The CDR3 loop spans 19 amino acids. The germline gives CDR1 LGHDT, CDR2 YNNKEL (reference sequence). The CDR3 nucleotides read TGTGCCAGCAGCCAAGATGCAGGAATCGGGACATATACAGCCTACGAGCAGTACTTC. Its protein is CASSQDAGIGTYTAYEQYF.

This clone came up once. The chain combines TRBV9 with TRBJ2-7; 9 positions match TRBD2. The V gene end was trimmed by 10 bases and the J gene end by 3 bases; junction bases not matched to a gene: 2. The germline V gene has CDR1 SGDLS and CDR2 YYNGEE. The CDR3 contains 11 residues. In nucleotides, the CDR3 is TGTGCCCGCGGGGGGGGCTACGAGCAGTACTTC. Translated, it gives CARGGGYEQYF.

J is TRBJ1-2 and V is TRBV5-8; D gene unclear. Germline assignment: CDR1 SGHTS and CDR2 YDEGEE. V lost 2 bases, J lost 2 bases, and 10 bases lay in between. CDR3 length: 14 residues. CDR3 residues: CASSFQALNYGYTF. Written as DNA, the CDR3 is TGTGCCAGCAGCTTTCAGGCCTTGAACTATGGCTACACCTTC. Variable domain in full (rest from reference TRBV5-8 and TRBJ1-2): EAGVTQSPTHLIKTRGQQATLRCSPISGHTSVYWYQQALGLGLQFLLWYDEGEERNRGNFPPRFSGRQFPNYSSELNVNALELEDSALYLCASSFQALNYGYTFGSGTRLTVV.

V is TRBV6-6 and J is TRBJ1-5; tentatively, D is TRBD1 (5 bases). This CDR3 has 14 residues. The germline CDR1 and CDR2 sequences are MNHNY and SVGAGI (reference sequence). V gave up 7 bases and J gave up 0 bases, with 10 bases separating them. The CDR3 sequence: CASTQQGSNQPQHF. The CDR3, as DNA: TGTGCCAGCACCCAGCAGGGTAGCAATCAGCCCCAGCATTTT.